A single sample is the source of the 31 T cell receptor beta chains below, sequenced in a study of CD8 T cells in ankylosing spondylitis. TCRdb re-called the 5' RACE reads through MiXCR, storing one row per CDR3 protein. The table has 150,000 to 200,000 distinct CDR3 sequences, approximately 18% seen once; the top ten hold about 4.3%. The specimen was blood, either unsorted or a sorted T cell fraction (not recorded which). Every receptor here comes from a male donor between 5 and 35 years old with ankylosing spondylitis or in good health (not recorded which).

This rearrangement joins TRBV29-1 to TRBJ2-1; TRBD2 matches at 14 bases. V shed 6 bases and J 8 bases; nucleotides not matched to a gene: 6. CDR3 length: 14 residues. CDR1 is SQVTM and CDR2 is ANQGSEA in the germline V gene. The CDR3 bases are TGCAGCGTCGGCGGACTAGCGGGAGGTCATGAGCAGTTCTTC. It translates to CSVGGLAGGHEQFF.

At least ten counts were recorded for this clonotype. The chain is built from TRBV24-1 and TRBJ2-7; weak D call: TRBD1 (6 bases). Germline loops: CDR1 KGHDR, CDR2 SFDVKD. There are 12 residues in the CDR3. Trimming shortened V by 7 bases and J by 6 bases, and 12 bases separated the two germline ends. The CDR3 sequence is CATSQGLGEQYF. As DNA, the CDR3 is TGTGCCACCAGCCAGGGGCTTGGCGAGCAGTACTTC.

This clonotype was counted a single time. V is TRBV7-9 and J is TRBJ2-7, with D possibly TRBD1 on 5 matching bases. V was trimmed by 10 bases and J by 3 bases, leaving 19 bases between them. The germline CDR1 and CDR2 sequences are SEHNR and FQNEAQ (reference sequence). The CDR3 has 14 amino acids. The CDR3 loop is CATSLTTVNYEQYF. The DNA for the CDR3 is TGTGCCACCTCTTTAACGACAGTTAACTACGAGCAGTACTTC.

This clonotype was seen many times. The genes are TRBV29-1 and TRBJ2-4; D possibly corresponds to TRBD1 (6 bases). The CDR3 totals 12 residues. Germline V lookup: CDR1 SQVTM, CDR2 ANQGSEA. V lost 2 bases and J lost 6, with 8 bases in between. Here the CDR3 DNA reads TGCAGCGTTGAACCACAGGGAAACATTCAGTACTTC. It is translated as CSVEPQGNIQYF. Full variable domain (remainder filled in from reference TRBV29-1 and TRBJ2-4): SAVISQKPSRDICQRGTSLTIQCQVDSQVTMMFWYRQQPGQSLTLIATANQGSEATYESGFVIDKFPISRPNLTFSTLTVSNMSPEDSSIYLCSVEPQGNIQYFGAGTRLSVL.

This clonotype has a count of ten or more. The gene calls are TRBV29-1 and TRBJ2-1; D gene uncertain. V was clipped by 4 bases and J by 6 bases, with 13 bases between them. The CDR3 totals 13 residues. Per germline, CDR1 SQVTM and CDR2 ANQGSEA. For the CDR3, the DNA is TGCAGCGTTGTTCCCCAGGTACGCAATGAGCAGTTCTTC. As protein: CSVVPQVRNEQFF.

This clonotype was detected a few times. The chain has TRBV29-1 and TRBJ2-3, with 8 bases identical to TRBD2. The V gene end was trimmed by 7 bases and the J gene end by 4 bases; junction bases not matched to a gene: 13. This CDR3 contains 15 residues. Germline V gene lookup returns CDR1 SQVTM and CDR2 ANQGSEA. The CDR3: CSAQRTSSPADTQYF. Here the CDR3 DNA reads TGCAGCGCTCAACGGACTAGCTCTCCCGCAGATACGCAGTATTTT.

The sample holds many counts of this clonotype. The chain couples TRBV12-3 or TRBV12-4 to TRBJ2-2; a weak D match, TRBD1 (6 bases). Trimming shortened V by 8 bases and J by 4 bases, and 8 bases separated the two germline ends. CDR3 length: 12 residues. CDR3 amino acids: CASRGGTGELFF. The CDR3 DNA is TGTGCCAGCCGAGGGGGCACCGGGGAGCTGTTTTTT.

The chain recombines TRBV7-2 with TRBJ2-5, with a possible D match to TRBD2 (5 bases). CDR3 length equals 14 residues. CDR1 and CDR2 from the germline V gene are SGHTA and FQGNSA. The germline V and J ends were trimmed by 5 bases and 7 bases, with 17 bases remaining between them. The CDR3 spells CASSADWIFGTQYF. The CDR3 coding sequence is TGTGCCAGCAGCGCGGACTGGATTTTCGGGACCCAGTACTTC.

This clonotype has ten or more counts. The CDR3 loop is CASSYRTSFYNEQFF. The CDR3 DNA reads TGTGCCAGCAGTTACCGGACTAGCTTCTACAATGAGCAGTTCTTC. V is TRBV6-2 or TRBV6-3 and J is TRBJ2-1; 8 positions agree with TRBD2. In germline, CDR1 is MNHEY, CDR2 SVGEGT. This CDR3 spans 15 amino acids. With V trimmed by 2 bases and J by 3 bases, 3 bases remained unmatched.

The table lists this clonotype with many counts. The gene calls are TRBV20-1 and TRBJ1-1; D not certain. Germline V lookup: CDR1 DFQATT, CDR2 SNEGSKA (reference sequence). This CDR3 comprises 14 residues. Trimming left V 0 bases short and J 0 bases short, with 8 bases between. The CDR3 DNA sequence: TGCAGTGCTAGAGATCCCAGAATGAACACTGAAGCTTTCTTT. This encodes CSARDPRMNTEAFF.

The gene calls are TRBV6-1 and TRBJ2-3; D not resolved. CDR1 and CDR2 (germline): MNHNS, SASEGT. This CDR3 spans 15 amino acids. Deletions cut 6 bases from V and 6 bases from J, with 19 bases between. The CDR3, as DNA: TGTGCCAGCAGCCATAGGTCTACTCCCTTGGATACGCAGTATTTT. Translation gives CASSHRSTPLDTQYF.

This clonotype was counted many times. The genes are TRBV24-1 and TRBJ2-1, with TRBD2 matching 9 bases. The CDR3 is made up of 15 amino acids. CDR1 and CDR2 from the germline V gene are KGHDR and SFDVKD. Unmatched junction bases numbered 4, after V lost 1 base and J lost 7 bases. CDR3 amino acids: CATSDFGREGNEQFF. As DNA, the CDR3 is TGTGCCACCAGTGATTTTGGGCGGGAGGGGAATGAGCAGTTCTTC.

At least ten counts were recorded for this clonotype. The V gene is TRBV12-5, the J gene TRBJ2-1, with D unclear. Trimming cost V 2 bases and J 2 bases, with 1 base left between them. Germline CDR1 and CDR2: LGHNT and FRNRAP. The CDR3 has 12 residues. CDR3 in amino acids: CASGLPYNEQFF. As DNA, the CDR3 is TGTGCTAGTGGTTTGCCCTACAATGAGCAGTTCTTC.

This clonotype has at least ten counts. This chain links TRBV20-1 with TRBJ1-2; D gene ambiguous. CDR1 is DFQATT, CDR2 SNEGSKA, per germline (reference sequence). V was cut by 0 bases and J by 6 bases, with 17 bases left in between. The CDR3 sequence is 15 residues long. CDR3 in amino acids: CSARDFSSDLHGYTF. In nucleotides, the CDR3 is TGCAGTGCTAGAGACTTTTCATCGGACCTTCATGGCTACACCTTC.

This clonotype was recorded at least ten times. V usage is TRBV4-3 and J usage is TRBJ2-3; 7 nucleotides agree with TRBD2. Germline V CDR1 and CDR2: LGHNA, YSLEER. The CDR3 has 15 amino acids. The junction had 9 bases not matched to a gene; V was cut back by 0 bases and J by 9 bases. The DNA for the CDR3 is TGCGCCAGCAGCCAAGATGCGGGGGAAGCGGAAACGCAGTATTTT. Amino acids: CASSQDAGEAETQYF.

The chain combines TRBV3-1 with TRBJ2-1, with 7 bases fitting TRBD2. Trimming removed 2 bases from V and 7 bases from J; junction bases left unmatched: 8. This CDR3 region has 15 residues. Germline values: CDR1 LGHDT, CDR2 YNNKEL (reference sequence). In nucleotides, the CDR3 is TGTGCCAGCAGCCAAAGCGGGATGAGAGATAATGAGCAGTTCTTC. Translating it yields CASSQSGMRDNEQFF.

In its sample, this clonotype was seen many times. The chain couples TRBV5-6 to TRBJ2-7; 11 bases agree with TRBD2. The CDR3 has 16 residues. In germline, CDR1 is SGHDT, CDR2 YYEEEE. The V segment lost 4 bases and the J segment 0 bases; nucleotides outside the gene matches: 6. DNA of the CDR3: TGTGCCAGCAGCGGACCGGGACTAGCGGCCTCCTACGAGCAGTACTTC. Translated, it gives CASSGPGLAASYEQYF. The variable domain in full, with the rest retrieved from reference TRBV5-6 and TRBJ2-7, is DAGVTQSPTHLIKTRGQQVTLRCSPKSGHDTVSWYQQALGQGPQFIFQYYEEEERQRGNFPDRFSGHQFPNYSSELNVNALLLGDSALYLCASSGPGLAASYEQYFGPGTRLTVT.

This rearrangement joins TRBV5-6 to TRBJ2-3, with D possibly being TRBD1 (6 bases). Germline values: CDR1 SGHDT, CDR2 YYEEEE. The CDR3 is 12 residues long. V dropped 4 bases and J dropped 8 bases, with 11 bases sitting between them. CDR3 sequence (DNA): TGTGCCAGCAGCCTGGGGGCGGGTACGCAGTATTTT. Encoded protein: CASSLGAGTQYF.

Many counts were recorded for this clonotype. The CDR3, as DNA: TGTGCCAGCAGCCGCGGGGGGGCCTACACTGAAGCTTTCTTT. The encoded protein is CASSRGGAYTEAFF. J is TRBJ1-1 and V is TRBV3-1, with D perhaps TRBD1 (6 bases). V shed 4 bases and J shed 3 bases, with 12 bases lying between them. Germline-derived CDR1 and CDR2 are LGHDT and YNNKEL (reference sequence). The CDR3 length is 14 residues.

This clonotype occurred many times. The V gene is TRBV7-9, the J gene TRBJ1-1; D perhaps matches TRBD1 (5 bases). This CDR3 comprises 16 residues. CDR1 SEHNR and CDR2 FQNEAQ come from the germline V gene (reference sequence). Trimming cost V 2 bases and J 2 bases, with 15 bases left between them. Written as DNA, the CDR3 is TGTGCCAGCAGCTTAAGTTGGGGGGGGAAAAACACTGAAGCTTTCTTT. It encodes CASSLSWGGKNTEAFF.

This clonotype was seen at least ten times. This chain joins TRBV20-1 and TRBJ2-3; no firm D call. This CDR3 spans 12 amino acids. Deletions cut 2 bases from V and 4 bases from J, with 7 bases between. Germline V gene sequence: CDR1 DFQATT, CDR2 SNEGSKA (reference sequence). The CDR3 here is CSARLVADTQYF. In DNA, the CDR3 is TGCAGTGCTAGATTGGTGGCAGATACGCAGTATTTT.

V and J are TRBV29-1 and TRBJ2-1; D unclear. Trimming removed 6 bases from V and 1 base from J, with 7 bases in between. This CDR3 is built from 12 residues. Germline CDR1 SQVTM, CDR2 ANQGSEA. CDR3 nucleotide sequence: TGCAGCGTCTCCGAGTCCTACAATGAGCAGTTCTTC. Amino acids: CSVSESYNEQFF.

This clonotype was observed at least ten times. J is TRBJ2-1 and V is TRBV27, with D possibly being TRBD2 (5 bases). Germline V gene lookup returns CDR1 MNHEY and CDR2 SMNVEV (reference sequence). Trimming took 2 bases from V and 6 from J, leaving 14 bases between them. This CDR3 comprises 15 residues. CDR3 residues: CASSLGTGLINEQFF. The DNA for the CDR3 is TGTGCCAGCAGTTTAGGAACGGGATTAATCAATGAGCAGTTCTTC.

There are many counts of this clonotype. The chain combines TRBV5-5 with TRBJ1-1; D is unresolved. The CDR3 is made up of 13 amino acids. From germline, CDR1 is SGHKS and CDR2 YYEKEE (reference sequence). Trimming stripped 1 base from V and 6 bases from J, with 10 bases between. The CDR3 DNA sequence: TGTGCCAGCAGCTTGATGGGTACCGCTGAAGCTTTCTTT. It specifies CASSLMGTAEAFF.

V and J are TRBV20-1 and TRBJ1-1, with 9 bases lining up with TRBD1. The CDR3 runs 16 residues. Germline V gene lookup returns CDR1 DFQATT and CDR2 SNEGSKA (reference sequence). The ends lost 0 bases at V and 2 bases at J; junction bases unmatched: 7. CDR3 nucleotides: TGCAGTGCTAGAGATCGACTTACAGGGGGCAACACTGAAGCTTTCTTT. As protein: CSARDRLTGGNTEAFF.

This clonotype has a count of ten or more. CDR3 DNA sequence: TGTGCCAGCAGTTTGGGGCGGCTATTGGCTTTCTTT. Its protein is CASSLGRLLAFF. The V and J genes are TRBV12-3 or TRBV12-4 and TRBJ1-1; TRBD1 is a possible D gene (5 bases). The CDR3 length is 12 residues. The V gene lost 3 bases and the J gene lost 11 bases, with 13 bases spanning the gap.

This clonotype was seen at least ten times. V and J are TRBV12-3 or TRBV12-4 and TRBJ2-1, with no clear D. Trimming left V 5 bases short and J 5 bases short, with 16 bases between. This CDR3 spans 15 amino acids. CDR3 region: CASSPHSRANNEQFF. For the CDR3, the DNA is TGTGCCAGCAGTCCCCACAGTCGGGCCAACAATGAGCAGTTCTTC.

In its sample, this clonotype was seen many times. The chain employs TRBV24-1 and TRBJ2-2, with D maybe TRBD1 (6 bases). This CDR3 comprises 13 residues. Germline V CDR1 and CDR2: KGHDR, SFDVKD. The germline V and J ends were trimmed by 10 bases and 6 bases, with 14 bases remaining between them. The CDR3 DNA reads as TGTGCCACTCTTATTACAGGGCCCGGGGAGCTGTTTTTT. This translates into CATLITGPGELFF.

In this sample, this clonotype turned up a few times. The genes are TRBV18 and TRBJ1-5; 9 bases are shared with TRBD1. The CDR3 has 15 residues. Germline values: CDR1 KGHSH, CDR2 LQKENI. V shed 5 bases and J 4 bases; nucleotides not matched to a gene: 6. CDR3 sequence reads: CASSSGTGQNQPQHF. The CDR3 region has the DNA TGTGCCAGCTCATCAGGGACAGGGCAAAATCAGCCCCAGCATTTT.

This rearrangement joins TRBV20-1 to TRBJ1-4; D not resolved. The ends were cut back, 3 bases at V and 0 bases at J, with 14 bases in the middle. CDR1 is DFQATT, CDR2 SNEGSKA, per germline (reference sequence). This CDR3 is 16 amino acids long. CDR3 nucleotides: TGCAGTGCTAGGAGGAGGACTTTGGCAACTAATGAAAAACTGTTTTTT. Translated, it gives CSARRRTLATNEKLFF.

Concerning this clonotype: This may stem from a read error, because a much larger clone lies one nucleotide away. This chain uses TRBV11-2 with TRBJ2-5; D is unresolved. The CDR3 has 12 amino acids. Germline V CDR1 and CDR2: SGHAT, FQNNGV. V was clipped by 5 bases and J by 2 bases, with 6 bases between them. CDR3 region: CASSTQQETQYF. CDR3 DNA: TGTGCCAGCAGCACACAGCAAGAGACCCAGTACTTC.